The 5 T cell receptor beta chains below were found in one sample sequenced in a study of B cell selection in AIRE deficiency. Sorting defined conventional CD4 T cells as CD4+CD127+. TCRdb keeps only in-frame clones here, not all; method: immunoSEQ multiplex PCR. The sample has some 25,000 clones; roughly 97% are singletons. Source material: conventional CD4+ T cells sorted from PBMCs. Receptor source: a human donor with AIRE deficiency.

In DNA, the CDR3 is TGTGCCAGTAGTATAGGGGGTAGCGGGAACTACGAGCAGTACTTC. Protein: CASSIGGSGNYEQYF. The chain is built from TRBV19 and TRBJ2-7; 8 nucleotides line up with TRBD2. The CDR3 contains 15 residues. Germline-derived CDR1 and CDR2 are LNHDA and SQIVND (reference sequence). V dropped 1 base and J dropped 3; count of bases not matched to a gene: 5.

V and J are TRBV28 and TRBJ2-7; the D gene is possibly TRBD1 (5 bases). The CDR3 contains 15 residues. Germline values: CDR1 MDHEN, CDR2 SYDVKM. V lost 1 base and J lost 1, with 11 bases in between. This chain's CDR3 is CASSLFKGMSYEQYF. The CDR3 bases are TGTGCCAGCAGTTTATTTAAGGGGATGTCCTACGAGCAGTACTTC.

J is TRBJ2-5 and V is TRBV6-4; 9 bases agree with TRBD1. The J call is uncertain, as TRBJ2-7 better fits the DNA end. Germline CDR1 and CDR2: MRHNA and SNTAGT. This CDR3 comprises 16 residues. CDR3 nucleotide sequence: TGTGCCAGCACTCCCCCCGGGACAGGGAGTATTAACGAGCAGTACTTC. Translating it yields CASTPPGTGSINEQYF.

This chain joins TRBV11-2 and TRBJ2-2; 8 nucleotides agree with TRBD1. The germline gives CDR1 SGHAT, CDR2 FQNNGV. This CDR3 is built from 17 residues. V shed 6 bases, J shed 6 bases, and the junction held 15 bases outside the gene matches. CDR3 region: CASRLRVNQGASGELFF. CDR3 DNA: TGTGCCAGCAGACTACGGGTTAACCAGGGGGCGTCCGGGGAGCTGTTTTTT.

The chain is built from TRBV5-6 and TRBJ2-4, with 13 bases matching TRBD2. The J segment lost 0 bases and the V segment lost 3 bases, leaving 9 bases of the junction unmatched. The germline V gene encodes CDR1 SGHDT and CDR2 YYEEEE. The CDR3 runs to 19 residues. The CDR3 nucleotides are TGTGCCAGCAGCTGGGGGACTAGCGGGACATTACTAGCCAAAAACATTCAGTACTTC. This codes for CASSWGTSGTLLAKNIQYF.